The present T cell receptor (beta chain) was sequenced within a study of blood T cell repertoires in COVID-19. On the study more broadly: Sample material is recorded as cDNA or gDNA derived from T cells, B-cell-depleted T cells, or PBMCs.

TCRdb's copy holds only in-frame clones and misses some; the assay was immunoSEQ multiplex PCR. The sample lists some 200,000 clones, just under 85% occurring once. CDR1 and CDR2 (germline): SGHAT, FQDESV (reference sequence). This CDR3 has 15 residues. V shed 5 bases, J shed 2 bases, and the junction held 7 bases outside the gene matches. The chain has TRBV11-1 and TRBJ2-3; 7 bases fit TRBD1. This clonotype was obtained from a human donor with acute or convalescent COVID-19. The donor label of this sample is uncertain. The sequenced sample consisted of peripheral blood. The CDR3 loop is CASSVQGPSTDTQYF. The CDR3 DNA reads TGTGCCAGCAGCGTACAGGGGCCTTCCACAGATACGCAGTATTTT.